These 12 T cell receptor beta chains were all obtained from the same sample, sequenced in a study of breast tumors, draining lymph nodes, adjacent tissues. The lymph nodes were axillary draining lymph nodes from breast cancer patients. TCRdb re-derived calls from the multiplex PCR reads in MiXCR, one entry per CDR3 protein. The data hold around 140,000 distinct CDR3 sequences, with approximately 32% observed a single time. The sample was axillary lymph node tissue. Receptors were obtained from a female donor with breast cancer. Some clones in this sample may be carry-over from other donors' samples.

This clonotype was found many times. V and J are TRBV20-1 and TRBJ2-5, with D perhaps TRBD1 or TRBD2 (5 bases each). V lost 3 bases to trimming and J lost 1 base, with 18 bases between them. The CDR3 sequence is 16 residues long. From germline, CDR1 is DFQATT and CDR2 SNEGSKA (reference sequence). The CDR3 protein is CSARPLRGAVQETQYF. The CDR3 region has the DNA TGCAGTGCTAGGCCTTTGAGGGGCGCAGTCCAAGAGACCCAGTACTTC.

V and J are TRBV5-1 and TRBJ2-3; no firm D call. V lost 0 bases and J lost 4, with 6 bases in between. The CDR3 runs 13 residues. Germline V gene data show CDR1 as SGHRS and CDR2 as YFSETQ. The CDR3 DNA reads as TGCGCCAGCAGCTTGGCGGGTTCAGATACGCAGTATTTT. Its protein is CASSLAGSDTQYF.

In this sample, this clonotype turned up many times. V gene TRBV5-1 combines with J gene TRBJ1-4; 7 positions agree with TRBD1. V gave up 4 bases and J gave up 8 bases; unmatched junction bases: 8. Per germline, CDR1 SGHRS and CDR2 YFSETQ. This CDR3 contains 14 residues. CDR3 sequence (DNA): TGCGCCAGCAGCCGTACAGGGGAACCGGAAAAACTGTTTTTT. This translates into CASSRTGEPEKLFF.

This clonotype was found many times. The chain recombines TRBV19 with TRBJ1-5; tentative D call: TRBD1 (5 bases). V was clipped by 5 bases and J by 5 bases, with 10 bases between them. The CDR3 is 13 residues long. CDR1 and CDR2 from the germline V gene are LNHDA and SQIVND (reference sequence). CDR3 sequence (DNA): TGTGCCAGTAGTCTGCAGGGCTATCAGCCCCAGCATTTT. This codes for CASSLQGYQPQHF.

This clonotype was seen more than once but under ten times. This chain uses TRBV19 with TRBJ1-1; TRBD1 might be the D (6 bases). V was trimmed by 9 bases and J by 1 base, leaving 18 bases between them. The CDR3 length is 15 residues. The germline V gene encodes CDR1 LNHDA and CDR2 SQIVND (reference sequence). The CDR3 DNA is TGTGCCAGCAAAGACTCGGGACACCGGAACACTGAAGCTTTCTTT. Amino acid sequence: CASKDSGHRNTEAFF.

This clonotype was seen a single time. The junction differs from germline at one of its ends, possibly a read error. The gene calls are TRBV20-1 and TRBJ2-3; unclear D gene. This CDR3 has 14 amino acids. CDR1 and CDR2 (germline): DFQATT, SNEGSKA (reference sequence). The CDR3: CSARVPDNTATQYF. For the CDR3, the DNA is TGCAGTGCTAGGGTTCCTGATAACACAGCTACGCAGTATTTT.

In the case of this clonotype: This may be a read error: a much more frequent sequence differs by one nucleotide. The chain links TRBV20-1 to TRBJ2-1; the D call may be TRBD1 or TRBD2 (5 bases each). CDR3 size: 14 residues. Trimming removed 5 bases from V and 9 bases from J, with 20 bases in between. Germline V gene lookup returns CDR1 DFQATT and CDR2 SNEGSKA (reference sequence). The CDR3 protein is CSALRDRATTEQFF. CDR3 DNA sequence: TGCAGTGCTCTCCGGGACCGGGCTACCACTGAGCAGTTCTTC.

Many counts were recorded for this clonotype. In nucleotides, the CDR3 is TGCGCCAGCATCGCGGACGGACCGAACACCGGGGAGCTGTTTTTT. This encodes CASIADGPNTGELFF. The rearrangement uses TRBV5-1 and TRBJ2-2, with D hard to call. Germline values: CDR1 SGHRS, CDR2 YFSETQ. The V end lost 6 bases, the J end lost 0 bases, and 12 bases lay between the germline ends. This CDR3 is built from 15 residues.

The sample holds one count of this clonotype. The junction differs from germline at one of its ends, possibly a read error. The J gene is TRBJ2-7, the V gene TRBV5-1; 10 bases are a match to TRBD2. CDR3 length: 14 amino acids. The germline CDR1 and CDR2 sequences are SGHRS and YFSETQ. CDR3 bases: TGTGCCAGCAGCTATAGCGGGGGGTACTACGAGCAGTACTTC. This sequence encodes CASSYSGGYYEQYF.

Notes on this clonotype: A junction boundary mismatches the germline segment, possibly from a read error. This chain uses TRBV5-1 with TRBJ2-3; D not resolved. There are 15 residues in the CDR3. Per the germline V gene, CDR1 is SGHRS and CDR2 is YFSETQ. Here the CDR3 reads CASSSSQPFTDAQYF. In DNA form, the CDR3 reads TGCGCCAGCAGCTCCTCGCAGCCCTTCACAGATGCGCAGTATTTT.

This clonotype has at least ten counts. This chain links TRBV5-8 with TRBJ1-6; TRBD1 agrees at 11 bases. The J segment lost 8 bases and the V segment lost 3 bases, leaving 7 bases of the junction unmatched. This CDR3 has 16 residues. CDR1 and CDR2 from the germline V gene are SGHTS and YDEGEE. The CDR3 here is CASSSDRGPAYSPLHF. CDR3 DNA: TGTGCCAGCAGCTCGGACAGGGGGCCGGCGTATTCACCCCTCCACTTT.

This clonotype was recorded at least ten times. The chain carries TRBV9 and TRBJ1-6; D not resolved. Germline V CDR1 and CDR2: SGDLS, YYNGEE. The germline V and J ends were trimmed by 4 bases and 10 bases, with 15 bases remaining between them. The CDR3 is 14 amino acids. Here the CDR3 reads CASSPTGQSSPLHF. CDR3 DNA: TGTGCCAGCAGCCCCACGGGCCAGTCCTCACCCCTCCACTTT. Filled out from reference TRBV9 and TRBJ1-6, the complete variable domain reads DSGVTQTPKHLITATGQRVTLRCSPRSGDLSVYWYQQSLDQGLQFLIQYYNGEERAKGNILERFSAQQFPDLHSELNLSSLELGDSALYFCASSPTGQSSPLHFGNGTRLTVT.